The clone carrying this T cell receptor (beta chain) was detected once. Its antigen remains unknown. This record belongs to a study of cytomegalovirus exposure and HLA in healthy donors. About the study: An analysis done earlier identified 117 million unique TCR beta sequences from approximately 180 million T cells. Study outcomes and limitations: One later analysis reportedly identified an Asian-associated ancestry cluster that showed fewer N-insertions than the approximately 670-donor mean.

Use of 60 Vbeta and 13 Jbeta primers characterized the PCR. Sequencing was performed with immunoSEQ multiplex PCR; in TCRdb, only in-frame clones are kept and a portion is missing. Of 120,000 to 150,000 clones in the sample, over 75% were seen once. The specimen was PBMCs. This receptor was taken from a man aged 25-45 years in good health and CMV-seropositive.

CDR3 coding DNA: TGTGCCAGCAGACCTTACCGGGACAGGGGGGCCGGGGAGCTGTTTTTT. Protein sequence: CASRPYRDRGAGELFF. The chain employs TRBV27 and TRBJ2-2; TRBD1 matches 11 bases. CDR3 length equals 16 residues. The V gene's germline CDR1 is MNHEY and CDR2 SMNVEV (reference sequence). Trimming at V came to 6 bases and at J to 6 bases, leaving 9 bases not matched to a gene.